This TCR beta chain was found in a study of PD-1 blockade in classical Hodgkin lymphoma. Study-wide findings and caveats: TCR diversity rose significantly by C4D1 in CD4+ but not CD8+ cells. Reported baseline diversity: healthy donors highest, relapsed/refractory patients lowest.

Relapse after autologous stem cell transplantation occurred in every patient, and brentuximab vedotin exposure varied. With respect to this clone: Its antigen is undetermined.

Sequencing used immunoSEQ multiplex PCR; TCRdb keeps in-frame clones, though not all of them. Of roughly 140,000 clones detected, approximately 72% appear once; the ten largest clones hold over 7.5%. Specimen: peripheral blood mononuclear cells (PBMCs), collected before the second cycle of nivolumab. The receptor's source is a human donor with classical Hodgkin lymphoma.

In DNA form, the CDR3 reads TGTGCCAGCAGTTACGACCTCGGGGCGGTTGGGAAACTGTTTTTT. Protein: CASSYDLGAVGKLFF. The chain carries TRBV6-5 and TRBJ1-4; the D gene is possibly TRBD1 (5 bases). From germline, CDR1 is MNHEY and CDR2 SVGAGI. Deletions cut 2 bases from V and 11 bases from J, with 18 bases between. This CDR3 has 15 residues.